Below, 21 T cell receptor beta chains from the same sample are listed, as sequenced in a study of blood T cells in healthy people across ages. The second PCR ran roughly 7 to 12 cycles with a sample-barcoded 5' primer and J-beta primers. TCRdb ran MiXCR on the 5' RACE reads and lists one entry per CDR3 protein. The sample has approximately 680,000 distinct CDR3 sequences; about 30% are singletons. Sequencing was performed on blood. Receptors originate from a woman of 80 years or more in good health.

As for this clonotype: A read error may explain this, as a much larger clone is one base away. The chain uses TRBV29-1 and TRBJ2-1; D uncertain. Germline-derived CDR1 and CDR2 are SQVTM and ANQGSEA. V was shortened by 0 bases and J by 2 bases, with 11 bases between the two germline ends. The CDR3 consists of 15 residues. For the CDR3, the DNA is TGCAGCGTTGAAGACAGGCACGGCCCCTACAATGAGCAGTTCTTC. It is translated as CSVEDRHGPYNEQFF.

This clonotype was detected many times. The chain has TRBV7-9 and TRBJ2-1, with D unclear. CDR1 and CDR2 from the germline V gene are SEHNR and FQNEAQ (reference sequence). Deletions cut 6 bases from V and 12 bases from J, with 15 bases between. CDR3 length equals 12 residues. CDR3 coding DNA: TGTGCCAGCAGTACCCAAGCCCGCGGGCAGTTCTTC. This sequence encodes CASSTQARGQFF.

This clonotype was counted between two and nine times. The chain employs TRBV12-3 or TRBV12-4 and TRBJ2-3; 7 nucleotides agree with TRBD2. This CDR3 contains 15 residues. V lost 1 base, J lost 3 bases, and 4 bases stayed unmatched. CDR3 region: CASSLGTRRTDTQYF. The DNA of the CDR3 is TGTGCCAGCAGTTTAGGGACTAGAAGAACAGATACGCAGTATTTT.

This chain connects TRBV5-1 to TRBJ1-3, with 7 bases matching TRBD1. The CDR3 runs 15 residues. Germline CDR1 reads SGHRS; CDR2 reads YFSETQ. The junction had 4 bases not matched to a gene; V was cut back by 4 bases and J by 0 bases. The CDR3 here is CASSIDRVSGNTIYF. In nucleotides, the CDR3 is TGCGCCAGCAGCATCGACAGGGTCTCTGGAAACACCATATATTTT.

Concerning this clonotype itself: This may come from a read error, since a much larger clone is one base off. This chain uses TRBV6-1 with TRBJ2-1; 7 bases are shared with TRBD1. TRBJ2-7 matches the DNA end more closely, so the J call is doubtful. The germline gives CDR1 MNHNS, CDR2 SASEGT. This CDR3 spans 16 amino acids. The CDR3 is CASSVRQGYSYNEQYF. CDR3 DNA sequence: TGTGCCAGCAGTGTACGACAGGGATACTCCTACAATGAGCAGTACTTC.

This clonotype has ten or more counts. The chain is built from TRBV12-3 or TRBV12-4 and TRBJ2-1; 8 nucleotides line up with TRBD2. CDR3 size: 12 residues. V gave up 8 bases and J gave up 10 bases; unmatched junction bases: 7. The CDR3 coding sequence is TGTGCCAGCTCATACGGCGGGGGGGAGCAGTTCTTC. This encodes CASSYGGGEQFF.

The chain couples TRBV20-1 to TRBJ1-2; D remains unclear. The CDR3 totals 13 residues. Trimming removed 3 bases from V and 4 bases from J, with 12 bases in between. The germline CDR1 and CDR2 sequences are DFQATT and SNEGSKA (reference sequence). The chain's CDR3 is CSASGLSCYGYTF. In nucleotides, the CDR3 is TGCAGTGCTAGCGGGCTTAGCTGCTATGGCTACACCTTC.

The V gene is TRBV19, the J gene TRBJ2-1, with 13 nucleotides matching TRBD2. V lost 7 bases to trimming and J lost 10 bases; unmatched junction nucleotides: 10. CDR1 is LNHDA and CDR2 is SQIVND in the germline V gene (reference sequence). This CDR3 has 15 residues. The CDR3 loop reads CASTPGLAGSIEQFF. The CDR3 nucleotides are TGTGCCAGTACCCCGGGACTAGCGGGGTCTATCGAGCAGTTCTTC.

CDR3 bases: TGTGCCAGTGATAGCGGCCAGAGCTCCTACAATGAGCAGTTCTTC. Translating it yields CASDSGQSSYNEQFF. The chain has TRBV12-3 or TRBV12-4 and TRBJ2-1; D is perhaps TRBD2 (6 bases). The ends were cut back, 9 bases at V and 0 bases at J, with 15 bases in the middle. The CDR3 has 15 amino acids.

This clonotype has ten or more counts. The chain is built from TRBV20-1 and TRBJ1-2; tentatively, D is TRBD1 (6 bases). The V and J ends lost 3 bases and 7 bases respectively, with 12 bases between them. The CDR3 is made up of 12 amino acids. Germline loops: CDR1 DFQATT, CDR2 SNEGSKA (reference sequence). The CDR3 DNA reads TGCAGTGCTAGCGGGAGGGGGGGTGGCTACACCTTC. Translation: CSASGRGGGYTF.

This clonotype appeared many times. CDR3 sequence (DNA): TGCAGCGTTGAAGTGGGAGGTGGATTCACAGATACGCAGTATTTT. Encoded protein: CSVEVGGGFTDTQYF. The chain links TRBV29-1 to TRBJ2-3, with TRBD2 as a possible D gene (6 bases). CDR1 is SQVTM and CDR2 is ANQGSEA in the germline V gene. This CDR3 comprises 15 residues. V dropped 1 base and J dropped 2 bases, with 13 bases sitting between them.

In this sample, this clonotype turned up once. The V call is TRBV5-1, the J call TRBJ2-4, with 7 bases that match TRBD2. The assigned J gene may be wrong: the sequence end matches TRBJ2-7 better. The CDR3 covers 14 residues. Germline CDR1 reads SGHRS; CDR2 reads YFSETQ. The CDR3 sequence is CASSSRSGTYEQYF. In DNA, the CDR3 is TGCGCCAGCAGCTCACGGAGCGGGACCTACGAGCAGTACTTC.

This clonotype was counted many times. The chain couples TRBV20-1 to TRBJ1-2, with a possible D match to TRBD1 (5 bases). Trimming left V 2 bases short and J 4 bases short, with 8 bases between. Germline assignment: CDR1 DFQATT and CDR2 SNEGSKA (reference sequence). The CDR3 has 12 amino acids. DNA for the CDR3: TGCAGTGCTAGACAGGGTCGCTATGGCTACACCTTC. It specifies CSARQGRYGYTF.

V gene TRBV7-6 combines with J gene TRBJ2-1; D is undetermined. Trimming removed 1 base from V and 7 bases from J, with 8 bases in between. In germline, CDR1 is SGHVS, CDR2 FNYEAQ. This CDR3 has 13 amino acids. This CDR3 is CASSLGFGNEQFF. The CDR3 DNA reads TGTGCCAGCAGCTTAGGATTTGGTAATGAGCAGTTCTTC.

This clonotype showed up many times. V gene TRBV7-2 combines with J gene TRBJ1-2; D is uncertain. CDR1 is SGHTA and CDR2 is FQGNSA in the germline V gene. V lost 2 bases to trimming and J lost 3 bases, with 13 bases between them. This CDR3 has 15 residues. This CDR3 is CASSLQALADYGYTF. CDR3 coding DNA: TGTGCCAGCAGCTTACAGGCACTCGCGGACTATGGCTACACCTTC.

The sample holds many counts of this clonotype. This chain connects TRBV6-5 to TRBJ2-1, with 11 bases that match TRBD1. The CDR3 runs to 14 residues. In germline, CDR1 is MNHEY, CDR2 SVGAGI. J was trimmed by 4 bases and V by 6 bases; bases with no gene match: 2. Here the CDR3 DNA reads TGTGCCAGCAGGGGACAGGGGGATTACAATGAGCAGTTCTTC. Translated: CASRGQGDYNEQFF.

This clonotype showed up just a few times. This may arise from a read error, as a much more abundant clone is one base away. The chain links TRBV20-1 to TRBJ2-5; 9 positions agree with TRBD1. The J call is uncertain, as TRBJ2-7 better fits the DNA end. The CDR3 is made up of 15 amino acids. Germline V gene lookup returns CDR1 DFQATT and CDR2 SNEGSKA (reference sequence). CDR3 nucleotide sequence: TGCGGTGCTAGAGATTCGGACAGGGGAGGGAGCGAGCAGTACTTC. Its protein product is CGARDSDRGGSEQYF.

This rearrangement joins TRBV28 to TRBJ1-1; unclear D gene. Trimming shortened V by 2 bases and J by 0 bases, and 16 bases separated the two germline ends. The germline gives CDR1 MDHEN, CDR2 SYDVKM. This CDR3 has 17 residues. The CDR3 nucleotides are TGTGCCAGCAGTTTAGGGTTAGGCGGCCTGATGAACACTGAAGCTTTCTTT. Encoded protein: CASSLGLGGLMNTEAFF.

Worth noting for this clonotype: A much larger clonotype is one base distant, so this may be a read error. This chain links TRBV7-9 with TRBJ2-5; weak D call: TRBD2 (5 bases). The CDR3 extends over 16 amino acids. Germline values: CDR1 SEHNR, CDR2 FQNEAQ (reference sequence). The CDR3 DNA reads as TGTACCAGCAGCTTCTCTCCCGGGAATTACCAAGAGACCCAGTACTTC. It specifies CTSSFSPGNYQETQYF.

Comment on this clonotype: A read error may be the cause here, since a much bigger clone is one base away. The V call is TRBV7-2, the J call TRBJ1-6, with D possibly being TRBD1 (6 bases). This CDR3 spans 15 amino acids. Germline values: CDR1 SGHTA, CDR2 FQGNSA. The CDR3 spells CASSLAGQRGSPRHF. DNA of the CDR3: TGTGCCAGCAGCTTAGCAGGACAGAGAGGTTCACCCCGCCACTTT.

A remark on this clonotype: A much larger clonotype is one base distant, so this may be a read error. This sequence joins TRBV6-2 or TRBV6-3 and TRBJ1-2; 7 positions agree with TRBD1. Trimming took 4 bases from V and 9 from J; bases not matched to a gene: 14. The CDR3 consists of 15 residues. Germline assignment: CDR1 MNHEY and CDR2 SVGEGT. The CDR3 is CASSSHRGACLRYTF. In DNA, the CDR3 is TGTGCCAGCAGTTCCCACAGGGGAGCCTGCCTTCGCTACACCTTC.